This T cell receptor (beta chain) was retrieved from a study of shared clonotypes between healthy human individuals. Study conclusions and caveats: Clonotypes that were shared across several donors made up approximately 5% of naive CD4 clonotypes. Read depth was anticipated to influence clonotype sharing among donors.

The CDR3 length is 15 residues. From germline, CDR1 is MDHEN and CDR2 SYDVKM. The junction had 3 bases not matched to a gene; V was cut back by 3 bases and J by 3 bases. In the case of this clone: What it binds is unknown.

Sequencing used immunoSEQ multiplex PCR; TCRdb keeps in-frame clones, though not all of them. The data show 850,000 to 1,100,000 clones, with 70% to 80% seen just once and approximately 0.95% held by the top ten. Each sample came from a Caucasian adult donor living in Nashville, Tennessee. The CD4+ fraction was divided into a CD45RA+ naive subset and a CD45RA-negative memory subset. Input material: memory CD4+ T cells from PBMCs. Subset here: CD45RA-negative fraction. The V gene is TRBV28, the J gene TRBJ1-4, with 8 nucleotides matching TRBD1. The clonotype originates from a man between 18 and 29 years old in good health. Some clones in this sample may be carry-over from other donors' samples. This CDR3 reads CASSFGGQANEKLFF. As DNA, the CDR3 is TGTGCCAGCAGTTTTGGGGGACAGGCTAATGAAAAACTGTTTTTT.